Shown below are 28 T cell receptor beta chains from a single sample sequenced in a study of blood T cell repertoires in COVID-19. Produced via immunoSEQ multiplex PCR; TCRdb's table is partial and in-frame only. This sample yields 280,000 or so clones, of which 88% are seen a single time; roughly 9% belongs to the top ten. Sequencing input: peripheral blood. Receptors were obtained from a young man with active or convalescent COVID-19.

The genes are TRBV9 and TRBJ1-2; the D is unclear. V lost 0 bases and J lost 4, with 10 bases in between. This CDR3 has 14 residues. Germline V gives CDR1 SGDLS, CDR2 YYNGEE. The CDR3 region is CASSVASEGYGYTF. The DNA of the CDR3 is TGTGCCAGCAGCGTAGCTTCAGAGGGCTATGGCTACACCTTC.

The chain has TRBV4-1 and TRBJ2-1; 8 nucleotides align to TRBD1. With 0 bases clipped from V and 0 bases from J, the junction kept 7 bases outside the gene matches. The V gene's germline CDR1 is MGHRA and CDR2 YSYEKL. CDR3 length equals 18 residues. The CDR3 here is CASSQEFRTGSSYNEQFF. The DNA for the CDR3 is TGCGCCAGCAGCCAAGAGTTCCGGACAGGGAGCTCCTACAATGAGCAGTTCTTC.

V gene TRBV18 combines with J gene TRBJ1-1; D ambiguous. The length of the CDR3 is 13 residues. The V and J ends lost 4 bases and 4 bases respectively, with 10 bases between them. Germline V CDR1 and CDR2: KGHSH, LQKENI. The CDR3 protein is CASSLNTGTEAFF. In nucleotides, the CDR3 is TGTGCCAGCTCACTTAACACGGGCACTGAAGCTTTCTTT.

The chain has TRBV5-6 and TRBJ2-7; D is perhaps TRBD2 (5 bases). CDR3 size: 13 residues. V gave up 2 bases and J gave up 6 bases, with 12 bases separating them. Germline V gene data show CDR1 as SGHDT and CDR2 as YYEEEE. CDR3 bases: TGTGCCAGCAGCTTCCCAGGTGAGGGCGAGCAGTACTTC. It specifies CASSFPGEGEQYF.

The chain recombines TRBV11-2 with TRBJ1-1, with no clear D. Looked up from germline, CDR1 is SGHAT and CDR2 is FQNNGV. The CDR3 is 18 amino acids. V was cut by 2 bases and J by 3 bases, with 22 bases left in between. CDR3 amino acids: CASSLSVVSYQKDTEAFF. For the CDR3, the DNA is TGTGCCAGCAGCTTAAGCGTGGTCAGCTATCAAAAGGACACTGAAGCTTTCTTT.

The chain joins TRBV5-5 to TRBJ1-1, with 7 bases identical to TRBD1. The CDR3 is 15 residues long. Germline CDR1 and CDR2: SGHKS and YYEKEE (reference sequence). Trimming cost V 4 bases and J 4 bases; bases outside gene matches: 10. CDR3 in DNA: TGTGCCAGCAGCCTTAGAACGGACAGGTCCACTGAAGCTTTCTTT. Amino acid sequence: CASSLRTDRSTEAFF. Full variable domain (missing parts from reference TRBV5-5 and TRBJ1-1): DAGVTQSPTHLIKTRGQQVTLRCSPISGHKSVSWYQQVLGQGPQFIFQYYEKEERGRGNFPDRFSARQFPNYSSELNVNALLLGDSALYLCASSLRTDRSTEAFFGQGTRLTVV.

The rearrangement links TRBV19 to TRBJ1-5; tentative D call: TRBD1 (5 bases). CDR1 is LNHDA, CDR2 SQIVND, per germline (reference sequence). V lost 10 bases to trimming and J lost 5 bases, with 15 bases between them. The CDR3 runs to 13 residues. Written as DNA, the CDR3 is TGTGCCACTAAACCGTCCAGGGATCAGCCCCAGCATTTT. It translates to CATKPSRDQPQHF.

J is TRBJ1-1 and V is TRBV5-1; tentatively, D is TRBD1 (5 bases). The CDR3 totals 14 residues. Trimming left V 0 bases short and J 4 bases short, with 10 bases between. The germline V gene encodes CDR1 SGHRS and CDR2 YFSETQ. For the CDR3, the DNA is TGCGCCAGCAGCTTGGCAGGGCCTTCCACTGAAGCTTTCTTT. Encoded protein: CASSLAGPSTEAFF.

The chain has TRBV3-1 (or the pseudogene TRBV3-2) and TRBJ2-7; D unresolved. The germline V gene encodes CDR1 LGHDT and CDR2 YNNKEL (reference sequence). CDR3 length: 11 residues. V lost 3 bases, J lost 7 bases, and 7 bases lay in between. The CDR3 region is CASSHAEEQYF. In DNA form, the CDR3 reads TGTGCCAGCAGCCATGCCGAGGAGCAGTACTTC.

The CDR3 DNA follows: TGTGCCAGCAGCGTAGCGGCAGGGATCACTAATGAAAAACTGTTTTTT. It yields the protein CASSVAAGITNEKLFF. V is TRBV9 and J is TRBJ1-4; possible D gene TRBD1, 5 bases. CDR3 length: 16 amino acids. V lost 0 bases to trimming and J lost 2 bases, with 11 bases between them. Germline V lookup: CDR1 SGDLS, CDR2 YYNGEE.

The chain is built from TRBV2 and TRBJ1-2; TRBD1 is a possible D gene (5 bases). This CDR3 is built from 12 residues. V was cut by 11 bases and J by 4 bases, with 14 bases left in between. The germline V gene encodes CDR1 SNHLY and CDR2 FYNNEI. The CDR3 sequence: CACAGGGYGYTF. CDR3 nucleotides: TGTGCCTGCGCCGGGGGAGGCTATGGCTACACCTTC.

The chain employs TRBV12-3 or TRBV12-4 and TRBJ1-2; the D is unclear. Trimming left V 3 bases short and J 6 bases short, with 11 bases between. The CDR3 loop spans 13 amino acids. CDR3 DNA: TGTGCCAGCAGTTTCGGATCGCGGGATGGCTACACCTTC. Its translation is CASSFGSRDGYTF.

This clone was recorded only once. CDR3 region: CASSLEQGIFYNEQFF. Written as DNA, the CDR3 is TGTGCCAGCAGTCTCGAACAGGGGATTTTCTACAATGAGCAGTTCTTC. J is TRBJ2-1 and V is TRBV7-2; 7 bases agree with TRBD1. CDR3 length: 16 amino acids. J gave up 3 bases and V 6 bases, and 11 bases lay outside the gene matches. Germline CDR1 reads SGHTA; CDR2 reads FQGNSA.

J is TRBJ2-3 and V is TRBV6-5, with TRBD2 matching over 11 bases. This CDR3 contains 15 residues. Germline V gene data show CDR1 as MNHEY and CDR2 as SVGAGI. Unmatched junction bases numbered 4, after V lost 5 bases and J lost 3 bases. The CDR3 DNA sequence: TGTGCCAGCAGTCGACTAGCGGGGTTGACAGATACGCAGTATTTT. As protein: CASSRLAGLTDTQYF.

This chain connects TRBV7-9 to TRBJ2-3, with TRBD2 identical over 9 bases. Trimming at V came to 3 bases and at J to 1 base, leaving 2 bases not matched to a gene. The germline gives CDR1 SEHNR, CDR2 FQNEAQ (reference sequence). There are 15 residues in the CDR3. CDR3 region: CASSFWTSGTDTQYF. CDR3 bases: TGTGCCAGCAGCTTCTGGACTAGCGGCACAGATACGCAGTATTTT.

The chain links TRBV6-7 to TRBJ2-7; D may be TRBD1 (6 bases). Being an ORF, TRBV6-7 has a function that is uncertain. The V end was cut by 2 bases, the J end by 2 bases, with 13 bases between. This CDR3 has 15 residues. The CDR3: CASSYNLNRAYEQYF. CDR3 coding DNA: TGTGCCAGCAGTTACAATCTCAACAGGGCCTACGAGCAGTACTTC.

The chain couples TRBV2 to TRBJ2-2; possibly TRBD1 for D (6 bases). This CDR3 comprises 16 residues. The V gene's germline CDR1 is SNHLY and CDR2 FYNNEI. V was pared by 4 bases and J by 0 bases, with 12 bases between. CDR3 protein: CASSGAGATNTGELFF. The CDR3 DNA sequence: TGTGCCAGCAGTGGGGCAGGGGCGACGAACACCGGGGAGCTGTTTTTT.

This clone has more than one count but fewer than ten. This chain links TRBV27 with TRBJ1-1; weak D call: TRBD1 (6 bases). V was pared by 0 bases and J by 5 bases, with 13 bases between. This CDR3 is built from 15 residues. From germline, CDR1 is MNHEY and CDR2 SMNVEV (reference sequence). CDR3 residues: CASSLSAGVWTEAFF. As DNA, the CDR3 is TGTGCCAGCAGTTTATCAGCAGGGGTGTGGACTGAAGCTTTCTTT.

This chain joins TRBV7-6 and TRBJ1-1; 8 bases match TRBD1. Germline assignment: CDR1 SGHVS and CDR2 FNYEAQ. V dropped 3 bases and J dropped 2; count of bases not matched to a gene: 5. CDR3 length: 15 residues. The CDR3 nucleotides are TGTGCCAGCAGCTTCCGACAGGGGATTAACACTGAAGCTTTCTTT. This gives the protein CASSFRQGINTEAFF.

The chain has TRBV29-1 and TRBJ2-7, with 10 bases matching TRBD1. Germline CDR1 SQVTM, CDR2 ANQGSEA. V was clipped by 6 bases and J by 5 bases; unmatched bases: 4. This CDR3 has 12 amino acids. CDR3 coding DNA: TGCAGCGTGGACAGGGGGATGAACGAGCAGTACTTC. Amino acid sequence: CSVDRGMNEQYF.

A word on this clone: In the same sample, other DNA sequences code for this CDR3. This sequence joins TRBV5-5 and TRBJ1-1; the D gene is possibly TRBD1 (6 bases). Trimming took off 4 bases at V and 3 bases at J, with 10 bases between the two ends. Germline CDR1 and CDR2: SGHKS and YYEKEE (reference sequence). This CDR3 spans 13 amino acids. CDR3 in DNA: TGTGCCAGCAGCACACAGGGTGACACTGAAGCTTTCTTT. Translation gives CASSTQGDTEAFF. The variable domain in full, with the rest retrieved from reference TRBV5-5 and TRBJ1-1, is DAGVTQSPTHLIKTRGQQVTLRCSPISGHKSVSWYQQVLGQGPQFIFQYYEKEERGRGNFPDRFSARQFPNYSSELNVNALLLGDSALYLCASSTQGDTEAFFGQGTRLTVV.

The rearrangement joins TRBV7-2 to TRBJ1-4, with D possibly TRBD1 on 6 matching bases. This CDR3 spans 14 amino acids. Germline V gene data show CDR1 as SGHTA and CDR2 as FQGNSA. Trimming removed 1 base from V and 6 bases from J, with 9 bases in between. CDR3 coding DNA: TGTGCCAGCAGCTTAGACAGGGTACATGAAAAACTGTTTTTT. Translated, it gives CASSLDRVHEKLFF.

This chain links TRBV5-1 with TRBJ1-6; 10 bases fit TRBD1. With 3 bases clipped from V and 6 bases from J, the junction kept 6 bases outside the gene matches. Germline assignment: CDR1 SGHRS and CDR2 YFSETQ. The CDR3 is 16 residues long. The CDR3: CASSSGQGSLNSPLHF. Here the CDR3 DNA reads TGCGCCAGCAGCTCGGGACAGGGGTCGCTTAATTCACCCCTCCACTTT.

This chain uses TRBV27 with TRBJ2-5, with D possibly TRBD1 on 5 matching bases. V lost 0 bases to trimming and J lost 0 bases, with 8 bases between them. The CDR3 has 15 amino acids. The germline gives CDR1 MNHEY, CDR2 SMNVEV (reference sequence). The CDR3 loop reads CASSLSWGNQETQYF. The CDR3 DNA is TGTGCCAGCAGTTTATCGTGGGGCAACCAAGAGACCCAGTACTTC.

The gene calls are TRBV29-1 and TRBJ1-2; D ambiguous. V lost 4 bases to trimming and J lost 3 bases, with 9 bases between them. The CDR3 is 12 amino acids. Germline CDR1 is SQVTM and CDR2 is ANQGSEA. The CDR3 bases are TGCAGCGTTGTTAACAGCTACTATGGCTACACCTTC. It encodes CSVVNSYYGYTF.

The gene calls are TRBV5-1 and TRBJ2-5; the D is unclear. With 0 bases removed from V and 5 bases from J, the gap between germline ends came to 2 bases. Germline-derived CDR1 and CDR2 are SGHRS and YFSETQ. The CDR3 is made up of 11 amino acids. CDR3: CASSLAETQYF. The DNA for the CDR3 is TGCGCCAGCAGCTTGGCGGAGACCCAGTACTTC. The full variable domain, completed using reference TRBV5-1 and TRBJ2-5, is KAGVTQTPRYLIKTRGQQVTLSCSPISGHRSVSWYQQTPGQGLQFLFEYFSETQRNKGNFPGRFSGRQFSNSRSEMNVSTLELGDSALYLCASSLAETQYFGPGTRLLVL.

The chain couples TRBV2 to TRBJ1-2, with D unclear. The germline V gene has CDR1 SNHLY and CDR2 FYNNEI. The ends were cut back, 4 bases at V and 1 base at J, with 7 bases in the middle. The CDR3 contains 13 residues. The CDR3 nucleotides are TGTGCCAGCAGTGTAGGACTTAACTATGGCTACACCTTC. This codes for CASSVGLNYGYTF.

The chain couples TRBV7-9 to TRBJ2-7; the D gene is possibly TRBD1 (6 bases). The germline V gene has CDR1 SEHNR and CDR2 FQNEAQ (reference sequence). V was clipped by 5 bases and J by 0 bases, with 11 bases between them. The CDR3 is made up of 14 amino acids. The DNA for the CDR3 is TGTGCCAGCAGCACCGGACAGCGCTCCTACGAGCAGTACTTC. Protein product: CASSTGQRSYEQYF.